This T cell receptor beta chain was observed in a study of T cell responses to AZD1222 COVID-19 vaccine. Points from the study as a whole: Spike-specific TCR breadth and depth went up after people got two AZD1222 doses.

This clone came up a few times. Antigen specificity is unknown. Germline assignment: CDR1 SGHVS and CDR2 FNYEAQ. V was pared by 2 bases and J by 5 bases, with 13 bases between. The CDR3 length is 15 residues. Profiling relied on immunoSEQ multiplex PCR, and the TCRdb table lists in-frame clones only, not all of them. This sample carries about 61,000 clones, about four fifths of them seen once, and the ten largest clones take around 28%. The material sequenced was peripheral blood, taken 28 days after the second AZD1222 dose. The gene calls are TRBV7-6 and TRBJ2-1; D is ambiguous. The TCR originated in an adult who received the AZD1222 COVID-19 vaccine. The CDR3 DNA sequence: TGTGCCAGCAGCTTAAGCTACAGCGTACACAATGAGCAGTTCTTC. Protein sequence: CASSLSYSVHNEQFF.